The entry below gives a single T cell receptor (beta chain) sequence along with its context. This specimen comes from a study of blood T cell repertoires in COVID-19. For the study at large: Acute and convalescent COVID-19 specimens originated in the United States, Italy and Spain. From T cells, B-cell-depleted T cells, or PBMCs came the material, which was cDNA or gDNA.

The authors' processing: Using reference gene primer amplification, nucleated cell counts were estimated. Sequencing was performed with immunoSEQ multiplex PCR; in TCRdb, only in-frame clones are kept and a portion is missing. That table supplies the V and J calls and clone size; D and trimming were determined from the DNA. The sample includes about 210,000 clones, roughly 84% seen only once; the top ten take 4.9%. Germline-derived CDR1 and CDR2 are SGHNT and YYREEE (reference sequence). Trimming removed 6 bases from V and 9 bases from J, with 15 bases in between. The CDR3 loop spans 12 amino acids. The gene calls are TRBV5-4 and TRBJ2-5; perhaps TRBD2 as D (6 bases). Sequences were obtained from peripheral blood. This TCR came from a woman older than 75 with acute or convalescent COVID-19. CDR3 region: CASTLDGSSQYF. CDR3 nucleotides: TGTGCCAGCACCCTCGACGGGAGTTCCCAGTACTTC.